These 23 T cell receptor beta chains came from one sample sequenced in a study of T cell repertoires in cytomegalovirus infection. No antigen has been identified for these receptors. TCRdb re-called the reads with MiXCR, one entry per CDR3 protein. The data hold hundreds of thousands of distinct CDR3 sequences, with roughly 43% observed a single time. Specimen: cultured PBMCs, collected from culture after CMV antigen stimulation. These receptors were collected from a human donor in good health (CMV status not recorded). Some clones in this sample may be carry-over from other donors' samples.

This clonotype turned up a few times. One junction end does not reproduce the germline sequence, and a read error may be involved. This chain joins TRBV4-1 and TRBJ2-4; 10 bases are shared with TRBD1. Germline assignment: CDR1 MGHRA and CDR2 YSYEKL. This CDR3 is 20 amino acids long. Here the CDR3 DNA reads TGTGCCAGCAGCCAAGTTGGAGGGACAGGGGCAAAGATAGCCAAAAACATTCAGTACTTC. Translation gives CASSQVGGTGAKIAKNIQYF.

V gene TRBV6-8 combines with J gene TRBJ1-5; TRBD1 aligns across 9 bases. With 6 bases clipped from V and 0 bases from J, the junction kept 9 bases outside the gene matches. Germline CDR1 reads MNHGY; CDR2 reads SAAAGT. This CDR3 has 17 residues. The CDR3 reads CASRAGTGIYSNQPQHF. The CDR3 coding sequence is TGTGCCAGCAGAGCCGGGACAGGGATTTATAGCAATCAGCCCCAGCATTTT.

The rearrangement joins TRBV11-2 to TRBJ2-1; D perhaps matches TRBD1 (5 bases). CDR1 and CDR2 from the germline V gene are SGHAT and FQNNGV. The CDR3 spans 17 residues. V was trimmed by 5 bases and J by 0 bases, leaving 17 bases between them. The CDR3 loop is CASSPHGRGSSYNEQFF. The DNA for the CDR3 is TGTGCCAGCAGCCCGCACGGTAGGGGCAGCTCCTACAATGAGCAGTTCTTC.

This clonotype was detected many times. This chain links TRBV7-2 with TRBJ2-1; D is undetermined. V lost 3 bases and J 9 bases, leaving 9 bases between the germline ends. The germline gives CDR1 SGHTA, CDR2 FQGNSA. The CDR3 is 12 amino acids. The CDR3 loop is CASSFRIGEQFF. The DNA of the CDR3 is TGTGCCAGCAGCTTCCGAATTGGTGAGCAGTTCTTC.

V gene TRBV19 combines with J gene TRBJ1-2; D is unresolved. Germline lookup yields CDR1 LNHDA and CDR2 SQIVND (reference sequence). V dropped 0 bases and J dropped 8 bases, with 13 bases sitting between them. This CDR3 spans 14 amino acids. As DNA, the CDR3 is TGTGCCAGTAGTATAGATCTTGGGTCGGCGGGCTACACCTTC. This codes for CASSIDLGSAGYTF.

In its sample, this clonotype was seen many times. This chain links TRBV7-8 with TRBJ2-1; 10 bases agree with TRBD2. Germline assignment: CDR1 SGHVS and CDR2 FQNEAQ. V trimming: 4 bases; J trimming: 5 bases; junction bases outside the gene matches: 8. The CDR3 covers 16 residues. The CDR3 DNA follows: TGTGCCAGCAGCTCGCCGACTAGCGGGTATAACAATGAGCAGTTCTTC. Translating it yields CASSSPTSGYNNEQFF.

Only a few counts were recorded for this clonotype. V is TRBV7-2 and J is TRBJ2-7; D gene ambiguous. CDR1 is SGHTA and CDR2 is FQGNSA in the germline V gene. V shed 2 bases and J shed 6 bases, with 5 bases lying between them. The CDR3 is made up of 11 amino acids. The chain's CDR3 is CASSLSFEQYF. CDR3 bases: TGTGCCAGCAGCTTAAGTTTCGAGCAGTACTTC.

The chain uses TRBV6-1 and TRBJ2-1; 9 nucleotides match TRBD2. Trimming removed 2 bases from V and 10 bases from J; junction bases left unmatched: 12. Germline values: CDR1 MNHNS, CDR2 SASEGT. The length of the CDR3 is 16 residues. The CDR3: CASSEPYRAGTSEQFF. The DNA for the CDR3 is TGTGCCAGCAGTGAACCCTACAGGGCTGGGACTAGCGAGCAGTTCTTC.

V and J are TRBV6-5 and TRBJ2-1; 8 bases match TRBD2. CDR1 and CDR2 (germline): MNHEY, SVGAGI. This CDR3 region has 16 residues. After removal of 0 bases from V and 7 bases from J, the junction contained 8 bases not matched to a gene. In nucleotides, the CDR3 is TGTGCCAGCAGTTACTCGCTGATAGCGGGAACGAATGAGCAGTTCTTC. The encoded protein is CASSYSLIAGTNEQFF.

This clonotype was counted only a few times. CDR3 nucleotides: TGTGCCAGCAGTTTCTCCAGCGGGAGGGCCCTCCGTAATGAGCAGTTCTTC. This gives the protein CASSFSSGRALRNEQFF. This rearrangement joins TRBV12-3 or TRBV12-4 to TRBJ2-1, with 10 bases that match TRBD2. The CDR3 is 17 amino acids. With 3 bases clipped from V and 7 bases from J, the junction kept 12 bases outside the gene matches.

V and J are TRBV30 and TRBJ1-5; 10 positions match TRBD1. This CDR3 has 15 residues. The germline CDR1 and CDR2 sequences are GTSNPN and SVGIG (reference sequence). With V trimmed by 3 bases and J by 6 bases, 8 bases remained unmatched. CDR3: CAWSSGTGDAQPQHF. CDR3 nucleotides: TGTGCCTGGAGCTCCGGGACAGGGGATGCTCAGCCCCAGCATTTT.

V is TRBV4-3 and J is TRBJ1-1; D is undetermined. The CDR3 length is 18 residues. Trimming took 1 base from V and 0 from J, leaving 18 bases between them. Germline assignment: CDR1 LGHNA and CDR2 YSLEER. The CDR3 DNA is TGCGCCAGCAGCCAAGTTATGCCGGTAGGATACATGAACACTGAAGCTTTCTTT. Residues: CASSQVMPVGYMNTEAFF.

J is TRBJ2-1 and V is TRBV4-1; TRBD2 matches at 11 bases. Losses at the gene ends were 1 base for V and 4 bases for J; bases not matched to a gene: 3. The V gene's germline CDR1 is MGHRA and CDR2 YSYEKL. CDR3 length equals 16 residues. CDR3 nucleotides: TGCGCCAGCAGCCAAGGACTAGCGGGGAGGTACAATGAGCAGTTCTTC. Its protein product is CASSQGLAGRYNEQFF.

This clonotype has only a few counts. J is TRBJ2-1 and V is TRBV4-3, with 10 bases identical to TRBD2. The CDR3 covers 16 residues. V trimming: 2 bases; J trimming: 6 bases; junction bases outside the gene matches: 7. CDR1 LGHNA and CDR2 YSLEER come from the germline V gene. The CDR3 is CASSQLLAGVSNEQFF. CDR3 nucleotide sequence: TGCGCCAGCAGCCAACTTCTAGCGGGAGTATCCAATGAGCAGTTCTTC.

This clonotype was found a few times. The CDR3 DNA reads as TGCGCCAGCAGCTCAGGCTTGGATGAGCAGTTCTTC. This translates into CASSSGLDEQFF. The chain has TRBV4-1 and TRBJ2-1; D not certain. This CDR3 has 12 residues. The V gene's germline CDR1 is MGHRA and CDR2 YSYEKL. Trimming removed 5 bases from V and 8 bases from J, with 10 bases in between.

The chain uses TRBV12-3 or TRBV12-4 and TRBJ1-1; perhaps TRBD1 as D (5 bases). The CDR3 has 14 amino acids. V lost 2 bases and J lost 6, with 13 bases in between. CDR3 sequence: CASSLSGGSPEAFF. Here the CDR3 DNA reads TGTGCCAGCAGTTTAAGTGGGGGGAGTCCTGAAGCTTTCTTT.

There are a few counts of this clonotype. The CDR3 loop reads CASSWGRGSTDTQYF. For the CDR3, the DNA is TGTGCCAGCAGTTGGGGGCGGGGGAGCACAGATACGCAGTATTTT. This chain joins TRBV27 and TRBJ2-3; a weak D match, TRBD2 (7 bases). The CDR3 runs 15 residues. Germline loops: CDR1 MNHEY, CDR2 SMNVEV (reference sequence). The V end lost 4 bases, the J end lost 0 bases, and 11 bases lay between the germline ends.

This clonotype has more than one count but fewer than ten. The rearrangement uses TRBV7-6 and TRBJ1-4; D might be TRBD1 (6 bases). Germline lookup yields CDR1 SGHVS and CDR2 FNYEAQ. The CDR3 is 16 amino acids. V was clipped by 5 bases and J by 7 bases, with 20 bases between them. The CDR3 nucleotides are TGTGCCAGCAGCCCCGCTGGGGGGCGCGGGGTTGAAAAACTGTTTTTT. Translating it yields CASSPAGGRGVEKLFF. Full variable domain (rest looked up from reference TRBV7-6 and TRBJ1-4): GAGVSQSPRYKVTKRGQDVALRCDPISGHVSLYWYRQALGQGPEFLTYFNYEAQQDKSGLPNDRFSAERPEGSISTLTIQRTEQRDSAMYRCASSPAGGRGVEKLFFGSGTQLSVL.

The V gene is TRBV6-2 or TRBV6-3, the J gene TRBJ2-1; D gene ambiguous. Germline loops: CDR1 MNHEY, CDR2 SVGEGT. Trimming removed 2 bases at V and 5 bases at J, with 4 bases between. The length of the CDR3 is 12 residues. This CDR3 is CASSYANNEQFF. The CDR3, as DNA: TGTGCCAGCAGTTACGCCAACAATGAGCAGTTCTTC.

The genes are TRBV20-1 and TRBJ2-5, with no clear D. With 3 bases removed from V and 5 bases from J, the gap between germline ends came to 10 bases. Per germline, CDR1 DFQATT and CDR2 SNEGSKA (reference sequence). There are 12 residues in the CDR3. This CDR3 reads CSASAVRETQYF. The CDR3 region has the DNA TGCAGTGCTAGTGCGGTTCGGGAGACCCAGTACTTC.

A note on this clonotype: This may be a read error: a much more frequent sequence differs by one nucleotide. The V gene is TRBV7-2, the J gene TRBJ1-2, with D perhaps TRBD1 (6 bases). This CDR3 comprises 14 residues. The germline V gene encodes CDR1 SGHTA and CDR2 FQGNSA. The V gene lost 2 bases and the J gene lost 5 bases, with 12 bases spanning the gap. The CDR3 bases are TGTGCCAGCAGCTTATATGGCAGGGGATATGGCTACACCTTC. Translation gives CASSLYGRGYGYTF.

This clonotype was counted only a few times. The J gene is TRBJ1-2, the V gene TRBV7-6, with D possibly TRBD1 on 5 matching bases. The ends were cut back, 5 bases at V and 6 bases at J, with 22 bases in the middle. Germline lookup yields CDR1 SGHVS and CDR2 FNYEAQ. CDR3 length equals 16 residues. The CDR3 here is CASSPTGTSEGNGYTF. The CDR3 DNA reads TGTGCCAGCAGCCCGACCGGGACCTCAGAAGGGAATGGCTACACCTTC. Supplemented by reference TRBV7-6 and TRBJ1-2, the full variable domain reads GAGVSQSPRYKVTKRGQDVALRCDPISGHVSLYWYRQALGQGPEFLTYFNYEAQQDKSGLPNDRFSAERPEGSISTLTIQRTEQRDSAMYRCASSPTGTSEGNGYTFGSGTRLTVV.

The V and J genes are TRBV29-1 and TRBJ2-3, with 10 nucleotides matching TRBD2. Germline CDR1 SQVTM, CDR2 ANQGSEA. V lost 1 base, J lost 4 bases, and 5 bases stayed unmatched. This CDR3 contains 15 residues. CDR3 sequence (DNA): TGCAGCGTTGAAGGAGGAACTAGCGGGGCAGATACGCAGTATTTT. This sequence encodes CSVEGGTSGADTQYF.